The 19 T cell receptor beta chains listed next were all sequenced from one sample in a study of cytomegalovirus exposure and HLA in healthy donors. In the PCR, 60 Vbeta and 13 Jbeta primers were used. Repertoires were generated with immunoSEQ multiplex PCR, while TCRdb's copy carries only in-frame clones and drops some. The sample contains about 120,000 clones, roughly 82% of which appear only once. Sequenced input: PBMCs. Receptor source: a man aged 35 to 55 in good health and CMV-seropositive.

The chain employs TRBV7-9 and TRBJ2-1; 12 bases agree with TRBD2. V dropped 8 bases and J dropped 3; count of bases not matched to a gene: 5. CDR1 and CDR2 (germline): SEHNR, FQNEAQ (reference sequence). The CDR3 extends over 15 amino acids. The CDR3 is CASRPTSGGYNEQFF. CDR3 DNA: TGTGCCAGCCGGCCGACTAGCGGGGGCTACAATGAGCAGTTCTTC. The full variable domain, its missing parts supplied by reference TRBV7-9 and TRBJ2-1, is DTGVSQNPRHKITKRGQNVTFRCDPISEHNRLYWYRQTLGQGPEFLTYFQNEAQLEKSRLLSDRFSAERPKGSFSTLEIQRTEQGDSAMYLCASRPTSGGYNEQFFGPGTRLTVL.

The chain is built from TRBV5-1 and TRBJ1-2, with TRBD1 matching over 8 bases. The CDR3 sequence is 15 residues long. The germline V gene has CDR1 SGHRS and CDR2 YFSETQ. The trim removed 2 bases at V and 2 bases at J, leaving 5 bases unmatched. CDR3 in amino acids: CASSLGQGANYGYTF. CDR3 nucleotides: TGCGCCAGCAGCTTAGGGCAGGGGGCCAACTATGGCTACACCTTC.

The chain employs TRBV10-3 and TRBJ1-6; TRBD1 agrees at 11 bases. There are 14 residues in the CDR3. Germline values: CDR1 ENHRY, CDR2 SYGVKD. After removal of 7 bases from V and 9 bases from J, the junction contained 5 bases not matched to a gene. The CDR3: CAITPGTGGSPLHF. CDR3 in DNA: TGTGCCATCACTCCCGGGACAGGGGGTTCACCCCTCCACTTT.

This clone occurred once. This chain links TRBV5-1 with TRBJ2-1; 7 bases are shared with TRBD1. Germline V gene data show CDR1 as SGHRS and CDR2 as YFSETQ. The CDR3 runs 13 residues. J lost 7 bases, V lost 3 bases, and 4 bases had no gene match. The CDR3 sequence: CASSWLQGNEQFF. For the CDR3, the DNA is TGCGCCAGCAGCTGGTTACAGGGGAATGAGCAGTTCTTC.

V usage is TRBV18 and J usage is TRBJ2-3, with a possible D match to TRBD1 (6 bases). CDR3 length: 13 amino acids. V was shortened by 0 bases and J by 8 bases, with 9 bases between the two germline ends. Germline V CDR1 and CDR2: KGHSH, LQKENI. For the CDR3, the DNA is TGTGCCAGCTCACCACCGCAGGGGTTTACGCAGTATTTT. Encoded protein: CASSPPQGFTQYF.

Here the CDR3 DNA reads TGTGCCAGTAGTCCGACAGGGACGAGTGAAAAACTGTTTTTT. Amino acids: CASSPTGTSEKLFF. This chain connects TRBV19 to TRBJ1-4; 7 bases map to TRBD1. The V and J ends lost 5 bases and 7 bases, in that order; junction bases with no gene match: 7. Germline loops: CDR1 LNHDA, CDR2 SQIVND (reference sequence). This CDR3 spans 14 amino acids.

This clone was recorded many times. V and J are TRBV4-3 and TRBJ2-3; TRBD2 agrees at 7 bases. CDR1 and CDR2 (germline): LGHNA, YSLEER. The CDR3 extends over 16 amino acids. Trimming cost V 3 bases and J 2 bases; bases outside gene matches: 8. The CDR3 here is CASSQAASGNTDTQYF. In nucleotides, the CDR3 is TGCGCCAGCAGCCAGGCTGCTAGCGGCAACACAGATACGCAGTATTTT.

This clone was counted between two and nine times. The chain uses TRBV4-1 and TRBJ1-1; 7 bases map to TRBD1. This CDR3 comprises 14 residues. V shed 5 bases, J shed 3 bases, and the junction held 6 bases outside the gene matches. Per germline, CDR1 MGHRA and CDR2 YSYEKL. For the CDR3, the DNA is TGCGCCAGCAGCACCACAGGGGACGACACTGAAGCTTTCTTT. Its translation: CASSTTGDDTEAFF.

This clone was seen once. V is TRBV19 and J is TRBJ1-2; 9 nucleotides agree with TRBD1. The V gene end was trimmed by 7 bases and the J gene end by 4 bases; junction bases not matched to a gene: 7. The CDR3 length is 14 residues. Germline CDR1 is LNHDA and CDR2 is SQIVND (reference sequence). CDR3 sequence reads: CASTPGTGPYGYTF. CDR3 sequence (DNA): TGTGCCAGTACCCCCGGGACAGGGCCCTATGGCTACACCTTC. The whole variable domain, remainder taken from reference TRBV19 and TRBJ1-2, is DGGITQSPKYLFRKEGQNVTLSCEQNLNHDAMYWYRQDPGQGLRLIYYSQIVNDFQKGDIAEGYSVSREKKESFPLTVTSAQKNPTAFYLCASTPGTGPYGYTFGSGTRLTVV.

This chain joins TRBV6-5 and TRBJ1-6; 7 positions match TRBD1. The V segment lost 5 bases and the J segment 9 bases; nucleotides outside the gene matches: 10. Germline CDR1 reads MNHEY; CDR2 reads SVGAGI. The CDR3 length is 15 residues. This chain's CDR3 is CASSNRGSEISPLHF. CDR3 in DNA: TGTGCCAGCAGTAACAGGGGATCCGAGATTTCACCCCTCCACTTT.

The chain carries TRBV25-1 and TRBJ2-2; 8 bases are shared with TRBD2. Germline CDR1 MGHDK, CDR2 SYGVNS. V gave up 3 bases and J gave up 4 bases; unmatched junction bases: 7. The CDR3 is made up of 16 amino acids. The CDR3 loop reads CASSDPGLASTGELFF. In nucleotides, the CDR3 is TGTGCCAGCAGTGACCCCGGACTAGCATCCACCGGGGAGCTGTTTTTT.

The CDR3: CASSRTGLETQYF. CDR3 coding DNA: TGTGCCAGTAGCCGGACAGGGCTTGAGACCCAGTACTTC. The genes are TRBV19 and TRBJ2-5; 8 nucleotides agree with TRBD1. The trim removed 6 bases at V and 5 bases at J, leaving 5 bases unmatched. The germline CDR1 and CDR2 sequences are LNHDA and SQIVND (reference sequence). The CDR3 extends over 13 amino acids.

V and J are TRBV5-1 and TRBJ2-7; tentatively, D is TRBD1 (5 bases). CDR1 is SGHRS, CDR2 YFSETQ, per germline. This CDR3 has 14 residues. V lost 0 bases, J lost 2 bases, and 9 bases lay in between. The CDR3 nucleotides read TGCGCCAGCAGCTTGGGGACAAGCACCTACGAGCAGTACTTC. Its protein is CASSLGTSTYEQYF.

The chain uses TRBV5-6 and TRBJ2-7; perhaps TRBD2 as D (5 bases). Looked up from germline, CDR1 is SGHDT and CDR2 is YYEEEE. This CDR3 region has 14 residues. Trimming cost V 4 bases and J 1 base, with 12 bases left between them. This CDR3 is CASSPIPGSYEQYF. CDR3 DNA: TGTGCCAGCAGCCCTATTCCGGGGTCCTACGAGCAGTACTTC.

The V gene is TRBV7-8, the J gene TRBJ1-4, with 7 positions matching TRBD1. The CDR3 loop spans 18 amino acids. In germline, CDR1 is SGHVS, CDR2 FQNEAQ. V shed 5 bases and J 4 bases; nucleotides not matched to a gene: 16. In DNA, the CDR3 is TGTGCCAGCAGCAACAATTACAGGGCAGGGGGGTATAATGAAAAACTGTTTTTT. It encodes CASSNNYRAGGYNEKLFF.

The V and J genes are TRBV19 and TRBJ1-1, with 8 bases lining up with TRBD1. CDR3 length: 19 amino acids. Per the germline V gene, CDR1 is LNHDA and CDR2 is SQIVND (reference sequence). Trimming took 0 bases from V and 1 from J; bases not matched to a gene: 13. This chain's CDR3 is CASSIDQYRTGPANTEAFF. In DNA form, the CDR3 reads TGTGCCAGTAGTATAGATCAATACCGGACAGGGCCCGCGAACACTGAAGCTTTCTTT.

The chain links TRBV5-4 to TRBJ1-2, with 9 bases identical to TRBD1. Trimming cost V 4 bases and J 5 bases; bases outside gene matches: 9. Germline CDR1 and CDR2: SGHNT and YYREEE (reference sequence). The CDR3 totals 15 residues. CDR3: CASSPEGQGGYGYTF. CDR3 in DNA: TGTGCCAGCAGCCCCGAGGGACAGGGTGGATATGGCTACACCTTC.

The J gene is TRBJ1-1, the V gene TRBV5-1; a possible D gene is TRBD1 (5 bases). The CDR3 is made up of 16 amino acids. From germline, CDR1 is SGHRS and CDR2 YFSETQ. Deletions cut 2 bases from V and 3 bases from J, with 17 bases between. The CDR3 is CASSFRRQPGDTEAFF. Here the CDR3 DNA reads TGCGCCAGCAGCTTTAGAAGACAGCCGGGGGACACTGAAGCTTTCTTT.

The chain combines TRBV19 with TRBJ2-3, with 8 bases lining up with TRBD1. The length of the CDR3 is 16 residues. V was clipped by 1 base and J by 4 bases; unmatched bases: 7. Germline V CDR1 and CDR2: LNHDA, SQIVND (reference sequence). CDR3 sequence reads: CASSIGAGGSADTQYF. In DNA, the CDR3 is TGTGCCAGTAGTATAGGCGCAGGGGGCTCCGCAGATACGCAGTATTTT.